This is a list of T cell receptor beta chains from one sample in a study of T-cell memory formation after mild COVID-19. TCRdb itself ran the 5' RACE reads through MiXCR, one entry per CDR3 protein. The data show 550,000 to 600,000 distinct CDR3 sequences, roughly 22% seen once. Sequenced input: PBMCs or a T cell subset sorted from them (not recorded which). The receptors derive from an adult woman who had mild COVID-19 (a few samples of this study predate the infection). Cell type and time point are not known. Each CDR3 is given without its conserved first and last residue.

v_call,cdr3_length,cdr3_aa
TRBV5-1,15,ASSLRTSGRGTDTQY
TRBV18,9,ASSPDRGPE
TRBV6-2/TRBV6-3,10,ASSSGRNTQY
TRBV30,10,AWSPSGNTIY
TRBV5-1,14,ASSLWSGGATDTQY
TRBV29-1,10,SVPGAQDGYT
TRBV3-1,10,ASSQEGNIQY
TRBV14,13,ASSQVGRNQETQY
TRBV5-1,13,ASSLAVGTASEAF
TRBV6-2/TRBV6-3,13,ASSYSIGGNQPQH
TRBV2,13,ASGGQGVPNSPLH
TRBV11-1,14,ASSLAGTSYTYEQY
TRBV27,12,ASSLLAGGHGYT
TRBV5-6,11,ASSKTDGYEQY
TRBV18,14,ASSPQAIAGPGELF
TRBV25-1,13,ASIDGQGESYEQY